What follows describes a single T cell receptor (beta chain). What it recognizes is unknown. The data originate from a study of regulatory T cells in long-lasting Graves disease. Time point described: newly diagnosed GD, antithyroid drugs for less than 3 months. The authors made the TCR library using RNA they extracted from PBMCs. The patients were enrolled through endocrinology in Xi'an, China. Study findings and constraints: Persistent patients had a count of shared public clonotypes (about 2,700) that exceeded that of new patients (about 970).

Libraries of TCR beta came from iRepertoire HTBI primers plus Arm-PCR of CDR3 regions. TCRdb reprocessed the multiplex PCR reads via MiXCR and lists one record per CDR3 protein. The data show hundreds of thousands of distinct CDR3 sequences, with about 16% seen just once and approximately 12% held by the top ten. The sample was also linked to a second study, of T cells in Graves' hyperthyroidism and ophthalmopathy.

This sequence was found in a young man with Graves disease. The specimen comprised peripheral blood mononuclear cells (PBMCs), sampled at new diagnosis, from a patient treated with antithyroid drugs.

CDR3 DNA: TGTGCCAGCAGCTCGACTAGCGGGAATTTTGAGCAGTTCTTC. Translating gives CASSSTSGNFEQFF. The rearrangement uses TRBV7-9 and TRBJ2-1; 11 nucleotides agree with TRBD2. The CDR3 extends over 14 amino acids. Germline lookup yields CDR1 SEHNR and CDR2 FQNEAQ (reference sequence). V lost 4 bases and J lost 9; bases outside the gene matches: 5.